Each of the 12 T cell receptor beta chains below was sequenced from the same sample in a study of early T cells in non-severe SARS-CoV-2 infection. MiXCR, applied by TCRdb to the 5' RACE reads, yields one record per CDR3 protein. Among about 100,000 distinct CDR3 sequences listed, around 10% were seen once. Sequencing was carried out using whole blood. The receptors were gathered from an adult who was a healthcare worker with PCR-confirmed SARS-CoV-2 infection or an uninfected control (not recorded which).

This clonotype has a count of ten or more. The CDR3 sequence is CSARDRWTSGSGTDTQYF. CDR3 DNA: TGCAGTGCTAGAGACCGATGGACTAGCGGGAGTGGGACAGATACGCAGTATTTT. The chain is built from TRBV20-1 and TRBJ2-3; TRBD2 matches 13 bases. After removal of 0 bases from V and 3 bases from J, the junction contained 9 bases not matched to a gene. Germline V gives CDR1 DFQATT, CDR2 SNEGSKA (reference sequence). The CDR3 consists of 18 residues.

At least ten counts were recorded for this clonotype. V usage is TRBV28 and J usage is TRBJ1-1; D call uncertain. Germline CDR1 is MDHEN and CDR2 is SYDVKM. V dropped 2 bases and J dropped 5 bases, with 9 bases sitting between them. The CDR3 length is 13 residues. The CDR3 protein is CASSLAGVTEAFF. The CDR3 coding sequence is TGTGCCAGCAGTTTAGCTGGGGTTACTGAAGCTTTCTTT.

This clonotype was counted a few times. V and J are TRBV10-3 and TRBJ2-3; 7 positions agree with TRBD1. Germline CDR1 ENHRY, CDR2 SYGVKD. J lost 6 bases, V lost 6 bases, and 6 bases had no gene match. The CDR3 loop spans 13 amino acids. Here the CDR3 DNA reads TGTGCCATCAGCCCTACAGGGGTGGATACGCAGTATTTT. This encodes CAISPTGVDTQYF.

The V gene is TRBV2, the J gene TRBJ2-5; no firm D call. V gave up 7 bases and J gave up 0 bases, with 9 bases separating them. CDR3 length: 13 residues. Germline loops: CDR1 SNHLY, CDR2 FYNNEI. The DNA of the CDR3 is TGTGCCAGCATTTACGCAGACCAAGAGACCCAGTACTTC. Its protein is CASIYADQETQYF.

This clonotype was detected many times. The CDR3 sequence: CASSLRSGGPYEQYF. Written as DNA, the CDR3 is TGTGCCAGCAGCTTAAGGAGCGGGGGTCCCTACGAGCAGTACTTC. This rearrangement joins TRBV7-2 to TRBJ2-7; 8 nucleotides line up with TRBD2. Germline CDR1 is SGHTA and CDR2 is FQGNSA. The CDR3 spans 15 residues. Trimming at V came to 2 bases and at J to 2 bases, leaving 5 bases not matched to a gene.

This clonotype was observed at least ten times. The CDR3 loop reads CASSPRDLAPNEKLFF. DNA for the CDR3: TGTGCCAGTAGTCCCCGGGACCTCGCTCCTAATGAAAAACTGTTTTTT. The chain links TRBV19 to TRBJ1-4; D perhaps matches TRBD1 (5 bases). V was trimmed by 5 bases and J by 3 bases, leaving 16 bases between them. The CDR3 runs 16 residues. The V gene's germline CDR1 is LNHDA and CDR2 SQIVND (reference sequence).

This clonotype was counted at least ten times. The gene calls are TRBV27 and TRBJ2-5; 15 nucleotides align to TRBD2. Trimming took 5 bases from V and 2 from J; bases not matched to a gene: 6. The germline V gene encodes CDR1 MNHEY and CDR2 SMNVEV (reference sequence). This CDR3 is 17 amino acids long. As DNA, the CDR3 is TGTGCCAGCAGTCTCCTCGGACTAGCGGGGGGGCAAGAGACCCAGTACTTC. Its translation is CASSLLGLAGGQETQYF.

This clonotype has more than one count but fewer than ten. The genes are TRBV12-3 or TRBV12-4 and TRBJ1-1, with D unclear. The CDR3 has 15 amino acids. The germline V and J ends were trimmed by 3 bases and 1 base, with 12 bases remaining between them. The CDR3 DNA reads as TGTGCCAGCAGTTTGGTCCCACGTTGGAACACTGAAGCTTTCTTT. This translates into CASSLVPRWNTEAFF.

V usage is TRBV29-1 and J usage is TRBJ1-2; perhaps TRBD1 as D (5 bases). V lost 5 bases and J 4 bases, leaving 11 bases between the germline ends. Germline lookup yields CDR1 SQVTM and CDR2 ANQGSEA. This CDR3 region has 12 residues. The CDR3, as DNA: TGCAGCGTTAGCGACAGAACCTATGGCTACACCTTC. Translating gives CSVSDRTYGYTF. The whole variable domain, filled in from reference TRBV29-1 and TRBJ1-2, reads SAVISQKPSRDICQRGTSLTIQCQVDSQVTMMFWYRQQPGQSLTLIATANQGSEATYESGFVIDKFPISRPNLTFSTLTVSNMSPEDSSIYLCSVSDRTYGYTFGSGTRLTVV.

The table lists this clonotype with many counts. CDR3 sequence (DNA): TGTGCCAGCAGCAAACGAACAGGAACCTCTGACAATGAGCAGTTCTTC. Translated: CASSKRTGTSDNEQFF. The V gene is TRBV28, the J gene TRBJ2-1; D is perhaps TRBD1 (5 bases). Trimming took 6 bases from V and 5 from J, leaving 20 bases between them. This CDR3 has 16 residues. Per germline, CDR1 MDHEN and CDR2 SYDVKM.

This clonotype has a count of ten or more. The chain recombines TRBV7-3 with TRBJ1-4; perhaps TRBD1 as D (6 bases). This CDR3 is built from 15 residues. The V end lost 5 bases, the J end lost 2 bases, and 12 bases lay between the germline ends. In germline, CDR1 is SGHTA, CDR2 FQGTGA. CDR3 in DNA: TGTGCCAGCAGCCGCCTGGGGGGCACTAATGAAAAACTGTTTTTT. Protein: CASSRLGGTNEKLFF.

This clonotype turned up a few times. This sequence joins TRBV5-1 and TRBJ2-1; D is perhaps TRBD2 (6 bases). The CDR3 totals 17 residues. Germline-derived CDR1 and CDR2 are SGHRS and YFSETQ. The V end lost 0 bases, the J end lost 4 bases, and 17 bases lay between the germline ends. The CDR3 here is CASSLAGWAGPYNEQFF. The CDR3 nucleotides read TGCGCCAGCAGCTTGGCGGGCTGGGCGGGGCCTTACAATGAGCAGTTCTTC. The variable domain in full, with the rest retrieved from reference TRBV5-1 and TRBJ2-1, is KAGVTQTPRYLIKTRGQQVTLSCSPISGHRSVSWYQQTPGQGLQFLFEYFSETQRNKGNFPGRFSGRQFSNSRSEMNVSTLELGDSALYLCASSLAGWAGPYNEQFFGPGTRLTVL.